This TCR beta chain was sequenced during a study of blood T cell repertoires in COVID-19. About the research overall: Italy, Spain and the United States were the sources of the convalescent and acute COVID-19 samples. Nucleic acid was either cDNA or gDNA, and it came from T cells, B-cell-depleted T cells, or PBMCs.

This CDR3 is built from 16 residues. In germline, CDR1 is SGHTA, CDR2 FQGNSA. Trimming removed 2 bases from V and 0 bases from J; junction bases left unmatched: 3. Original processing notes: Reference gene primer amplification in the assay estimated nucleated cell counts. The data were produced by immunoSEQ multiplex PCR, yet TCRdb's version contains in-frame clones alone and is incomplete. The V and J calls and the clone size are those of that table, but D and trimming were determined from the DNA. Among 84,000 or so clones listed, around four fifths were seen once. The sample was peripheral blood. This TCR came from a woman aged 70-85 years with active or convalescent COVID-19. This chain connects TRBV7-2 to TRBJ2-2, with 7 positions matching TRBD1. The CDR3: CASSLRGPANTGELFF. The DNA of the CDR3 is TGTGCCAGCAGCTTAAGGGGGCCCGCGAACACCGGGGAGCTGTTTTTT.